This TCR beta chain was sequenced during a study of monozygotic twins with inflammatory bowel disease. TCRdb reprocessed the 5' RACE reads and reports one entry per CDR3 protein, with no DNA. Recorded for this sample: roughly 320,000 distinct CDR3 sequences. CDR3 size: 14 residues. V usage is TRBV12-3 or TRBV12-4 and J usage is TRBJ2-1; TCRdb picks TRBD2, but there is no DNA to check that call. Sequencing used blood. This TCR was sampled from a human donor with ulcerative colitis or Crohn's disease, or a healthy co-twin of an affected twin (not recorded which). This chain's CDR3 is CASRQAGGPLEQFF.